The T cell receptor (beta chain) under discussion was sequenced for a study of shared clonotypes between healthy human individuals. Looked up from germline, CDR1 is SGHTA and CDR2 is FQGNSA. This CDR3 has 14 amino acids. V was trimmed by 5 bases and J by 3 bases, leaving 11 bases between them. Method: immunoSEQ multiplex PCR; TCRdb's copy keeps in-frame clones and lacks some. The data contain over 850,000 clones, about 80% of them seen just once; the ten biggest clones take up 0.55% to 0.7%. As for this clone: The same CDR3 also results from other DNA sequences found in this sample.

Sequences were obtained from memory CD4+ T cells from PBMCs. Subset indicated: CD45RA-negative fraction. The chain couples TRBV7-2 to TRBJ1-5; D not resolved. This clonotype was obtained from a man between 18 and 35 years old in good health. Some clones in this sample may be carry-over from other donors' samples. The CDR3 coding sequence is TGTGCCAGCAGCCTGCGGGGAAACAATCAGCCCCAGCATTTT. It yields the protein CASSLRGNNQPQHF.